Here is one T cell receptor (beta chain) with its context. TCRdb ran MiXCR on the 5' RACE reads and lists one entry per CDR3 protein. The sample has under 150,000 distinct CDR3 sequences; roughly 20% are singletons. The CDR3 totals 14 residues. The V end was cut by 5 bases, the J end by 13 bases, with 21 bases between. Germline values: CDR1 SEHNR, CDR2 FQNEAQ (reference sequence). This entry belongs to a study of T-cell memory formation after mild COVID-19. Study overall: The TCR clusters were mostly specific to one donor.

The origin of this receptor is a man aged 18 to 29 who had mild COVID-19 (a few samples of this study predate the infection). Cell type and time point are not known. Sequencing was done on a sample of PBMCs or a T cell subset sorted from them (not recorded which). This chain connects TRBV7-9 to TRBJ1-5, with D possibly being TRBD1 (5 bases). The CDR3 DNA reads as TGTGCCAGCAGCAACGCGGGCATGGACAACCGGCAGCATTTT. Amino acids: CASSNAGMDNRQHF. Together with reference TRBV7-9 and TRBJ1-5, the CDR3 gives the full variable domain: DTGVSQNPRHKITKRGQNVTFRCDPISEHNRLYWYRQTLGQGPEFLTYFQNEAQLEKSRLLSDRFSAERPKGSFSTLEIQRTEQGDSAMYLCASSNAGMDNRQHFGDGTRLSIL.